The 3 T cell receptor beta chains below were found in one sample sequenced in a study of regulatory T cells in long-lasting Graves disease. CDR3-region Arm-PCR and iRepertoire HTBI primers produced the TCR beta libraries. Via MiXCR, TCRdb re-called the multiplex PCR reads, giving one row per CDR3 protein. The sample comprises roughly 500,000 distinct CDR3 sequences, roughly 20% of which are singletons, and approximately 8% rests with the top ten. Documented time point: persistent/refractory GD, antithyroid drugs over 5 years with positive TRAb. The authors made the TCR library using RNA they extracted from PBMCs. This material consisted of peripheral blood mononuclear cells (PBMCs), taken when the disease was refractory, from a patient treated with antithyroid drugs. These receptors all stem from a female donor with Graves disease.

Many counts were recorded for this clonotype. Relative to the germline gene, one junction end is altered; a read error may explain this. The DNA of the CDR3 is TGTGCCAGCAGTTACTCGACAGGGATTGGCTACACCTTC. It is translated as CASSYSTGIGYTF. This chain links TRBV6-4 with TRBJ1-2; 7 bases align to TRBD1. Per the germline V gene, CDR1 is MRHNA and CDR2 is SNTAGT. The CDR3 sequence is 13 residues long.

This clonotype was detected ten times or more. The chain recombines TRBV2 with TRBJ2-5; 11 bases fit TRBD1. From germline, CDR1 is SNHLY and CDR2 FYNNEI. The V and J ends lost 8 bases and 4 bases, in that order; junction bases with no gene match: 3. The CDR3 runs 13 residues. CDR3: CASGQGALETQYF. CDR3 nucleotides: TGTGCCAGCGGACAGGGGGCTTTAGAGACCCAGTACTTC.

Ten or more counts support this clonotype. The CDR3 loop reads CASSWTGRENQPQHF. The CDR3, as DNA: TGTGCCAGCAGTTGGACGGGGCGTGAGAATCAGCCCCAGCATTTT. V is TRBV28 and J is TRBJ1-5; a possible D gene is TRBD1 (5 bases). The V gene's germline CDR1 is MDHEN and CDR2 SYDVKM. The CDR3 covers 15 residues. V shed 4 bases and J shed 4 bases, with 14 bases lying between them.